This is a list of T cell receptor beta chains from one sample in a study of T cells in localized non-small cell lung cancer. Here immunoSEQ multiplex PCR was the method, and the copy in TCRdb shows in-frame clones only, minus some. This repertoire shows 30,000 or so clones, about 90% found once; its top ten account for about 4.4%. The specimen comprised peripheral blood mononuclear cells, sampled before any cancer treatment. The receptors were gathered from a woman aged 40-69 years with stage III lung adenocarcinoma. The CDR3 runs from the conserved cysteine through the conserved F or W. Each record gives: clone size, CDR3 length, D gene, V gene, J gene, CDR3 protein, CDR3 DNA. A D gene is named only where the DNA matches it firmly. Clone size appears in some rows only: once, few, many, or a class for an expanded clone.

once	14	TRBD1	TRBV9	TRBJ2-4	CASSVQGVSDIQYF	TGTGCCAGCAGCGTACAGGGGGTGAGCGACATTCAGTACTTC
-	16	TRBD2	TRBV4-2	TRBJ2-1	CASSQVLAVTYNEQFF	TGTGCCAGCAGCCAAGTACTAGCGGTTACCTACAATGAGCAGTTCTTC
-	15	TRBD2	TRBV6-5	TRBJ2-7	CASSYRFSGNYEQYF	TGTGCCAGCAGTTATCGATTTAGCGGGAACTACGAGCAGTACTTC
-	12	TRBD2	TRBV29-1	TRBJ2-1	CSVADSGGEQFF	TGCAGCGTTGCGGATAGCGGGGGTGAGCAGTTCTTC
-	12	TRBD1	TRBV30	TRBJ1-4	CALQGAGEKLFF	TGTGCCTTACAGGGGGCTGGAGAAAAACTGTTTTTT
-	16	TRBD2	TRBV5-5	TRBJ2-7	CASSYETGTSGYEQYF	TGTGCCAGCAGCTATGAAACCGGGACTAGCGGCTACGAGCAGTACTTC
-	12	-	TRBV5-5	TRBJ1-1	CASSLGLTEAFF	TGTGCCAGCAGCTTGGGACTCACTGAAGCTTTCTTT
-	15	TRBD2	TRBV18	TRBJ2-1	CASSPLETSGGEQFF	TGTGCCAGCTCACCATTGGAGACTAGCGGAGGTGAGCAGTTCTTC
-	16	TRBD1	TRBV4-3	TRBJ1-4	CASSQLTGGTNEKLFF	TGCGCCAGCAGCCAGTTGACAGGGGGGACTAATGAAAAACTGTTTTTT
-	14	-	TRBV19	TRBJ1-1	CASSTTVMNTEAFF	TGTGCCAGTAGTACGACAGTTATGAACACTGAAGCTTTCTTT
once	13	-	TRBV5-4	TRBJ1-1	CASSVEGGTEAFF	TGTGCCAGCAGCGTAGAGGGTGGCACTGAAGCTTTCTTT
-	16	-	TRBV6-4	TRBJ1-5	CASIPGAKSWNQPQHF	TGTGCCAGCATCCCAGGGGCGAAAAGTTGGAATCAGCCCCAGCATTTT
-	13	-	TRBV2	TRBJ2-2	CASSEQGTGELFF	TGTGCCAGCAGTGAACAGGGGACCGGGGAGCTGTTTTTT
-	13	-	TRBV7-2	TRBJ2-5	CASSLNGGETQYF	TGTGCCAGCAGCTTAAACGGGGGAGAGACCCAGTACTTC
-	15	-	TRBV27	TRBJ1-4	CASSLYRTTNEKLFF	TGTGCCAGCAGTTTATACAGGACAACTAATGAAAAACTGTTTTTT
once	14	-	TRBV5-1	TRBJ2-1	CASSLRDFYNEQFF	TGCGCCAGCAGCTTAAGGGACTTTTACAATGAGCAGTTCTTC
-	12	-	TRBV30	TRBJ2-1	CAWSVGGHEQFF	TGTGCCTGGAGTGTAGGGGGACATGAGCAGTTCTTC
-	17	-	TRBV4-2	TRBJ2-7	CASSQDLYGTNSYEQYF	TGTGCCAGCAGCCAAGATTTATACGGGACAAACTCCTACGAGCAGTACTTC
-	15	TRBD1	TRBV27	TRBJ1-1	CASSLRTGGNTEAFF	TGTGCCAGCAGTCTGCGAACAGGGGGGAACACTGAAGCTTTCTTT
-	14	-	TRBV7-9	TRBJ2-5	CASSLAAAEETQYF	TGTGCCAGCAGCTTAGCGGCAGCGGAAGAGACCCAGTACTTC
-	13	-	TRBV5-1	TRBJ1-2	CASSGTGDRSYTF	TGCGCCAGCAGCGGTACAGGTGATCGGAGCTACACCTTC
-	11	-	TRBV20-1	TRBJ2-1	CSAAPWDEQFF	TGCAGTGCCGCGCCCTGGGATGAGCAGTTCTTC
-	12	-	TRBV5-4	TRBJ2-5	CASSSSQETQYF	TGTGCCAGCAGCTCCTCCCAAGAGACCCAGTACTTC
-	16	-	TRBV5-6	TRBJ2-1	CASSGPGPQSHNEQFF	TGTGCCAGCAGCGGACCGGGCCCCCAATCACACAATGAGCAGTTCTTC
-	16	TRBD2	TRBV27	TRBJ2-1	CASRTLGLAGNNEQFF	TGTGCCAGCAGGACCCTCGGACTAGCGGGGAACAATGAGCAGTTCTTC
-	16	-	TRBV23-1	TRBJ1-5	CASSQPARQPNQPQHF	TGCGCCAGCAGTCAACCCGCTAGACAGCCTAATCAGCCCCAGCATTTT
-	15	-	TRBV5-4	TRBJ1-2	CASNTGSPAQFGYTF	TGTGCCAGCAACACCGGGTCACCGGCCCAGTTTGGCTACACCTTC
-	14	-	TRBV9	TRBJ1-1	CASSPWDSNTEAFF	TGTGCCAGCAGCCCATGGGACTCCAACACTGAAGCTTTCTTT
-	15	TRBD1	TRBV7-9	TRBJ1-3	CASSTQGGSGNTIYF	TGTGCCAGCAGCACACAGGGGGGATCTGGAAACACCATATATTTT
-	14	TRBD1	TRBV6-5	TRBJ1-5	CASRRTGGEQPQHF	TGTGCCAGCAGACGCACAGGGGGCGAACAGCCCCAGCATTTT
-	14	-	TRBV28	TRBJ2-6	CASTRFSGANVLTF	TGTGCCAGCACCCGTTTCTCTGGGGCCAACGTCCTGACTTTC
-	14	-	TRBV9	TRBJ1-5	CASSETGYNQPQHF	TGTGCCAGCAGCGAAACAGGGTACAATCAGCCCCAGCATTTT
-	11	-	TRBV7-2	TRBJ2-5	CASSDQETQYF	TGTGCCAGCAGCGACCAAGAGACCCAGTACTTC
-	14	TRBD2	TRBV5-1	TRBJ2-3	CASSWGLDADTQYF	TGCGCCAGCAGCTGGGGACTAGACGCAGATACGCAGTATTTT
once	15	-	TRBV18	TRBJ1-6	CASSGAGADNSPLHF	TGTGCCAGCTCCGGCGCAGGAGCTGATAATTCACCCCTCCACTTT
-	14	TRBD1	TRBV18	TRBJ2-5	CASSSGQVQETQYF	TGTGCCAGCTCATCGGGACAGGTCCAAGAGACCCAGTACTTC
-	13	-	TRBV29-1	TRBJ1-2	CSVEDRGGVGYTF	TGCAGCGTTGAAGATCGGGGAGGGGTTGGCTACACCTTC
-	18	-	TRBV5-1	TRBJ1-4	CASSNPGHLSATNEKLFF	TGCGCCAGCAGCAACCCGGGACACCTTTCCGCAACTAATGAAAAACTGTTTTTT
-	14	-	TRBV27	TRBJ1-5	CASSLTGGDQPQHF	TGTGCCAGCAGTTTAACCGGGGGCGATCAGCCCCAGCATTTT
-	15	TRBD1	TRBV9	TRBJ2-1	CASSNGQGGYNEQFF	TGTGCCAGCAGCAATGGACAGGGGGGATACAATGAGCAGTTCTTC
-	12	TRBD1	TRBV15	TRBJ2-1	CATSIQGREQFF	TGTGCCACCAGCATACAGGGGCGTGAGCAGTTCTTC
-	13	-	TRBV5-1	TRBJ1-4	CASRETLNEKLFF	TGCGCCAGCAGGGAGACCCTTAATGAAAAACTGTTTTTT
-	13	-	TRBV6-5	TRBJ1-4	CASSSSPPGELFF	TGTGCCAGCAGTTCATCTCCGCCGGGGGAACTGTTTTTT
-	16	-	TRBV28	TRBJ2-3	CASSRFGRGTTDTQYF	TGTGCCAGCTCTAGGTTCGGGCGGGGGACAACAGATACGCAGTATTTT
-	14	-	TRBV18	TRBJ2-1	CASSPLGAQYEQFF	TGTGCCAGCTCCCCTCTGGGGGCCCAATATGAGCAGTTCTTC
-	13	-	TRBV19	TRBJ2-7	CASSISRVSEQYF	TGTGCCAGTAGTATCTCCAGGGTAAGCGAGCAGTACTTC
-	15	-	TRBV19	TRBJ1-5	CASSLTGLSNQPQHF	TGTGCCAGTAGCCTGACAGGTCTTAGCAATCAGCCCCAGCATTTT
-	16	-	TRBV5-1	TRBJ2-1	CASSLVKGISGNEQFF	TGCGCCAGCAGCTTGGTGAAGGGAATCTCGGGCAATGAGCAGTTCTTC